The 5 T cell receptor beta chains listed next were all sequenced from one sample in a study of cytomegalovirus exposure and HLA in healthy donors. Primers included in the PCR were 60 Vbeta and 13 Jbeta primers. Sequencing was performed with immunoSEQ multiplex PCR; in TCRdb, only in-frame clones are kept and a portion is missing. The data contain approximately 160,000 clones, over 70% of them singletons. The sample was PBMCs. The receptor set was obtained from a man aged 25-45 years in good health and CMV-seropositive.

This clone was counted once. For the CDR3, the DNA is TGCGCCAGCAGCCAAGATTACGGGGGGGCCAATGAGCAGTTCTTC. Amino acids: CASSQDYGGANEQFF. The V call is TRBV4-3, the J call TRBJ2-1, with 8 bases aligning to TRBD2. The CDR3 runs 15 residues. J was trimmed by 6 bases and V by 0 bases; bases with no gene match: 4. Germline V CDR1 and CDR2: LGHNA, YSLEER.

The chain joins TRBV2 to TRBJ2-1, with TRBD2 matching 12 bases. The CDR3 is made up of 15 amino acids. From germline, CDR1 is SNHLY and CDR2 FYNNEI. The trim removed 7 bases at V and 5 bases at J, leaving 6 bases unmatched. The CDR3 reads CASKGTSGPDNEQFF. CDR3 DNA sequence: TGTGCCAGCAAGGGGACTAGCGGGCCCGACAATGAGCAGTTCTTC.

This clone was picked up a small number of times. The rearrangement links TRBV4-3 to TRBJ2-2; possibly TRBD1 for D (6 bases). The CDR3 extends over 15 amino acids. Germline CDR1 is LGHNA and CDR2 is YSLEER. Trimming removed 4 bases at V and 4 bases at J, with 13 bases between. This CDR3 reads CASSPRQVLTGELFF. The CDR3 nucleotides are TGCGCCAGCAGCCCCAGACAGGTTCTCACCGGGGAGCTGTTTTTT.

The V gene is TRBV6-5, the J gene TRBJ2-2, with 8 bases fitting TRBD2. Germline CDR1 MNHEY, CDR2 SVGAGI. The CDR3 is made up of 16 amino acids. The junction had 8 bases not matched to a gene; V was cut back by 2 bases and J by 6 bases. The CDR3 region is CASSYGGGRGAGELFF. The CDR3 nucleotides are TGTGCCAGCAGTTACGGCGGGGGGCGGGGCGCCGGGGAGCTGTTTTTT.

The V call is TRBV7-9, the J call TRBJ2-5; D remains unclear. Near its end, the DNA agrees better with TRBJ2-7, so the J call may be wrong. This CDR3 region has 13 residues. Germline CDR1 reads SEHNR; CDR2 reads FQNEAQ (reference sequence). The CDR3 protein is CASSLGNPYEQYF. CDR3 nucleotide sequence: TGTGCCAGCAGCTTGGGCAACCCCTACGAGCAGTACTTC.